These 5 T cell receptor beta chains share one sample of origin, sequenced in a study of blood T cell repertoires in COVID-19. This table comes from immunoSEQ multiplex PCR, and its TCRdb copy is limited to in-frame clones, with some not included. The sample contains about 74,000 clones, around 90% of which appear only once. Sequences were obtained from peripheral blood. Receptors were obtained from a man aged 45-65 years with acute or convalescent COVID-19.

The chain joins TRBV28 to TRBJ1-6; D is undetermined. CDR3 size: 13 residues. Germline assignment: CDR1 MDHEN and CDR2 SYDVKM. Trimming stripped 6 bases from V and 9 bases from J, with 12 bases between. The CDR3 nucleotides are TGTGCCAGCAGGGATGAGGCGGTTTCACCCCTCCACTTT. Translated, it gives CASRDEAVSPLHF.

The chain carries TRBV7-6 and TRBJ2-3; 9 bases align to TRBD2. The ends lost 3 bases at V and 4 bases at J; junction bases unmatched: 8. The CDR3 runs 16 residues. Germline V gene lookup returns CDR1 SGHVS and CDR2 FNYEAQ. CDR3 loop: CASSFLAGTPPDTQYF. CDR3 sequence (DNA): TGTGCCAGCAGCTTTCTAGCGGGGACTCCTCCAGATACGCAGTATTTT.

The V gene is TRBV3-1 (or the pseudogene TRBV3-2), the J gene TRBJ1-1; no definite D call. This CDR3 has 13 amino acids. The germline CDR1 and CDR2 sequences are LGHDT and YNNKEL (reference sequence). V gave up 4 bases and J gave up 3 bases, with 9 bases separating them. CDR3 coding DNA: TGTGCCAGCAGCCTGCGGATGGACACTGAAGCTTTCTTT. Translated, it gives CASSLRMDTEAFF.

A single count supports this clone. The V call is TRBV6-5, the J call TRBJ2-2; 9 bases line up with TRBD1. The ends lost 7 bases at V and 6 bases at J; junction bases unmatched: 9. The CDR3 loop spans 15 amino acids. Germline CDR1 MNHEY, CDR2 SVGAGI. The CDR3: CASTDRGKLSGELFF. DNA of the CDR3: TGTGCCAGCACCGACAGGGGGAAACTTTCCGGGGAGCTGTTTTTT.

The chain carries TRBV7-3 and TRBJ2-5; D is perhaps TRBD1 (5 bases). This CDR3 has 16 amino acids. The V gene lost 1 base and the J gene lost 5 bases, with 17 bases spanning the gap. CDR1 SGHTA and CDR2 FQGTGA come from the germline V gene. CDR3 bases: TGTGCCAGCAGCTTAAATGGGGCCTCAGGATTGGAGACCCAGTACTTC. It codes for CASSLNGASGLETQYF.